This T cell receptor (beta chain) was observed in a study of blood T cells in healthy people across ages. Study background: Through template switching, about one barcoded beta molecule was captured per two T cells, as measured in model experiments.

The germline V and J ends were trimmed by 0 bases and 0 bases, with 9 bases remaining between them. The CDR3 sequence is 15 residues long. Germline V CDR1 and CDR2: LGHDT, YNNKEL (reference sequence). A second PCR, run for roughly 7 to 11 cycles, used a sample-barcoded 5' primer plus a J-beta primer mix. TCRdb recomputed calls from the 5' RACE reads with MiXCR, one row per CDR3 protein. The sample yields 550,000 to 750,000 distinct CDR3 sequences, around a fifth seen once. V usage is TRBV3-1 and J usage is TRBJ2-7; D uncertain. This receptor was obtained from a man in his 70s in good health. Sequencing was carried out using blood. The CDR3 DNA reads as TGTGCCAGCAGCCAAGAACCCCAGAGCTCCTACGAGCAGTACTTC. The encoded protein is CASSQEPQSSYEQYF.